These 7 T cell receptor beta chains share one sample of origin, sequenced in a study of human thymus T cells. Resected material from corrective heart surgery provided the thymus tissue analysed. Repertoires were generated with immunoSEQ multiplex PCR, while TCRdb's copy carries only in-frame clones and drops some. This table holds about 78,000 clones, about 96% found once. Sample: thymus tissue. The receptors here all came from a boy under two years old with a congenital heart defect but otherwise immunologically healthy.

This chain uses TRBV18 with TRBJ2-5; the match to TRBD2 covers 10 bases. From germline, CDR1 is KGHSH and CDR2 LQKENI. The CDR3 is 13 residues long. Trimming at V came to 6 bases and at J to 5 bases, leaving 3 bases not matched to a gene. For the CDR3, the DNA is TGTGCCAGCTCCCTAGCGGGAGTGGAGACCCAGTACTTC. Translated, it gives CASSLAGVETQYF.

This chain joins TRBV19 and TRBJ2-2, with TRBD1 identical over 8 bases. J was trimmed by 5 bases and V by 1 base; bases with no gene match: 12. The CDR3 covers 18 residues. CDR1 LNHDA and CDR2 SQIVND come from the germline V gene (reference sequence). DNA for the CDR3: TGTGCCAGTAGTATAGGGGGGAAGGACAGGGCGCGTACCGGGGAGCTGTTTTTT. It is translated as CASSIGGKDRARTGELFF.

The chain employs TRBV5-6 and TRBJ1-1, with D possibly matching TRBD1 (5 bases). Germline lookup yields CDR1 SGHDT and CDR2 YYEEEE. Trimming stripped 0 bases from V and 4 bases from J, with 25 bases between. The CDR3 runs to 19 residues. The CDR3 nucleotides are TGTGCCAGCAGCTTGGAATTTAAAGGGACCAGGGATATATGCACTGAAGCTTTCTTT. It encodes CASSLEFKGTRDICTEAFF.

The chain carries TRBV4-2 and TRBJ2-1; 9 bases agree with TRBD2. Unmatched junction bases numbered 5, after V lost 0 bases and J lost 2 bases. This CDR3 region has 17 residues. The germline V gene has CDR1 LGHNA and CDR2 YNFKEQ. CDR3 sequence reads: CASSQDRASGTYNEQFF. The CDR3 region has the DNA TGTGCCAGCAGCCAAGATCGGGCTAGCGGGACCTACAATGAGCAGTTCTTC.

This clone has just one count. The rearrangement joins TRBV6-6 to TRBJ1-2; D is uncertain. The V gene lost 0 bases and the J gene lost 5 bases, with 10 bases spanning the gap. This CDR3 spans 14 amino acids. Germline V gene data show CDR1 as MNHNY and CDR2 as SVGAGI (reference sequence). In nucleotides, the CDR3 is TGTGCCAGCAGTTACTCGCGGTGCGGGTATGGCTACACCTTC. Translating it yields CASSYSRCGYGYTF.

This clone has a single count. The CDR3 coding sequence is TGTGCCAGCAGCTTAGAGGGGACAGGGGATGAAAAACTGTTTTTT. Translation: CASSLEGTGDEKLFF. The gene calls are TRBV7-2 and TRBJ1-4, with 10 bases identical to TRBD1. With 1 base clipped from V and 6 bases from J, the junction kept 2 bases outside the gene matches. This CDR3 has 15 amino acids. Germline V gene sequence: CDR1 SGHTA, CDR2 FQGNSA.

This sequence joins TRBV29-1 and TRBJ1-2; D is undetermined. The CDR3 length is 14 residues. Per the germline V gene, CDR1 is SQVTM and CDR2 is ANQGSEA. V gave up 4 bases and J gave up 6 bases, with 18 bases separating them. The CDR3 spells CSVVAFVRADGYTF. The CDR3 region has the DNA TGCAGCGTTGTCGCCTTTGTCCGGGCGGATGGCTACACCTTC.